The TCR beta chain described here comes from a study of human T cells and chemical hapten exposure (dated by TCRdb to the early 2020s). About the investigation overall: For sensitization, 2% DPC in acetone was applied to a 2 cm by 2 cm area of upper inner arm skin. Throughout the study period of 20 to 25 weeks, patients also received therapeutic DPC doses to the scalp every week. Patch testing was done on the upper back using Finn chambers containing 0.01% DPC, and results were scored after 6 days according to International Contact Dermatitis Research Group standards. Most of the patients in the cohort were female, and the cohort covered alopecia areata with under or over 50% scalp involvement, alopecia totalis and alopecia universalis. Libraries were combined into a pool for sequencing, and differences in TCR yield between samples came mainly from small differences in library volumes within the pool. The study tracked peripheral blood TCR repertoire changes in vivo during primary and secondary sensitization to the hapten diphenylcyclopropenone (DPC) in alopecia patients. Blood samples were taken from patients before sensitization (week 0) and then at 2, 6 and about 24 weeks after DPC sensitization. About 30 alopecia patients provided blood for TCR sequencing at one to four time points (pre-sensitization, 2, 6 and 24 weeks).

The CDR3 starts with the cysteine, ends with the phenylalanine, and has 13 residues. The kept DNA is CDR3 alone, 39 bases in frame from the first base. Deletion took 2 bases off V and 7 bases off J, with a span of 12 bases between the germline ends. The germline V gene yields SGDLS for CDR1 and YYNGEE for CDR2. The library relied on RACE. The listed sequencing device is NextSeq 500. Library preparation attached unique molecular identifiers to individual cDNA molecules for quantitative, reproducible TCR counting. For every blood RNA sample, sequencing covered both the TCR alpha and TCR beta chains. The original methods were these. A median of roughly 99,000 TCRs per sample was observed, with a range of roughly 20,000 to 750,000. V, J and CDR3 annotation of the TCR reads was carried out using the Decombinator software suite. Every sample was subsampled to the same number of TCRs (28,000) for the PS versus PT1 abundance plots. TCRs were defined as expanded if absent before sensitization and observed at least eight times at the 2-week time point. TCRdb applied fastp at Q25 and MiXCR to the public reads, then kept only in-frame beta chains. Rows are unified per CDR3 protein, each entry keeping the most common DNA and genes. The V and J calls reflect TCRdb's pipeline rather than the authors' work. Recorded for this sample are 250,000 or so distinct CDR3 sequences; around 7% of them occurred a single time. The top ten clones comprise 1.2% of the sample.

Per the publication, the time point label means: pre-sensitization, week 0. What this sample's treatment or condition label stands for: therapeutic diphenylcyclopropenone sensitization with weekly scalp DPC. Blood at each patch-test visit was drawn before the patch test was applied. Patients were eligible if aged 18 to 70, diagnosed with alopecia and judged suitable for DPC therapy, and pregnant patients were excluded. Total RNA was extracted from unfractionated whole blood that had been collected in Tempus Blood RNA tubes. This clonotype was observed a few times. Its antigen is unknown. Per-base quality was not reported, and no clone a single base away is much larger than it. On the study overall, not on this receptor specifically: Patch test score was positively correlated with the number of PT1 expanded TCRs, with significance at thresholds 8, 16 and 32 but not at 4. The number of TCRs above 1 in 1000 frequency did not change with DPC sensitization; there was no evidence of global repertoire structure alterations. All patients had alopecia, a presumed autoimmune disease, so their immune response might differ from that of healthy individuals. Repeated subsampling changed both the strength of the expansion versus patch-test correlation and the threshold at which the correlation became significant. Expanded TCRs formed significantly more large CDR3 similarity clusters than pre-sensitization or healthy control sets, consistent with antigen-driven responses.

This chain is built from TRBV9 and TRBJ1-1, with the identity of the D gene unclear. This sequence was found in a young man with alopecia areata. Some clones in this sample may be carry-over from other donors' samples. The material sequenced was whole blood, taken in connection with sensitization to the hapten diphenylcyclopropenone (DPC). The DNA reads TGTGCCAGCAGCGTCGGCACAGCACTTGAAGCTTTCTTT. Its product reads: CASSVGTALEAFF.